This T cell receptor beta chain emerged from a study of PD-L1 blockade in urothelial cancer. Time point in this sample: peripheral blood 6 weeks after treatment start. TCRdb's table, derived via immunoSEQ multiplex PCR, lists solely in-frame clones and lacks some. The table has some 31,000 clones, 80% to 85% seen once. This clone has just a few counts. CDR3 length equals 15 residues. Germline trimming cut 2 bases from V and 6 bases from J; bases unmatched to any gene: 4. CDR1 and CDR2 (germline): SGHTA, FQGTGA. V and J are TRBV7-3 and TRBJ2-1, with 10 bases identical to TRBD2. The source material was PBMCs, sampled around atezolizumab (anti-PD-L1) treatment. This TCR was recovered from a man aged 65-85 years with urothelial cancer. The CDR3 reads CASSLGLAGVNEQFF. CDR3 nucleotide sequence: TGTGCCAGCAGCTTAGGGCTAGCGGGGGTCAATGAGCAGTTCTTC. Drawing the rest from reference TRBV7-3 and TRBJ2-1, the complete variable domain is GAGVSQTPSNKVTEKGKYVELRCDPISGHTALYWYRQSLGQGPEFLIYFQGTGAADDSGLPNDRFFAVRPEGSVSTLKIQRTERGDSAVYLCASSLGLAGVNEQFFGPGTRLTVL.